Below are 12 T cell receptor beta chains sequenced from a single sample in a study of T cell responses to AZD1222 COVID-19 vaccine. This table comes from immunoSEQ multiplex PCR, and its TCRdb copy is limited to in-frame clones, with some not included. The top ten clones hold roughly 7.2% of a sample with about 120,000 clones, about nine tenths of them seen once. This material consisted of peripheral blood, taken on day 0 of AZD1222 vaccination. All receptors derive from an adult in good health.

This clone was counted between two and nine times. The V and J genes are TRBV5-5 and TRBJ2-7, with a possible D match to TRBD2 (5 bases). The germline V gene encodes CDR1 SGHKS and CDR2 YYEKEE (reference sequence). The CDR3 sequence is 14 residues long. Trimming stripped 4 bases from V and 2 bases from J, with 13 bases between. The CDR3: CASSRYPGAYEQYF. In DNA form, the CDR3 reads TGTGCCAGCAGCCGATATCCCGGGGCCTACGAGCAGTACTTC. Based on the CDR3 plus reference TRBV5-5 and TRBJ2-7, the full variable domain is DAGVTQSPTHLIKTRGQQVTLRCSPISGHKSVSWYQQVLGQGPQFIFQYYEKEERGRGNFPDRFSARQFPNYSSELNVNALLLGDSALYLCASSRYPGAYEQYFGPGTRLTVT.

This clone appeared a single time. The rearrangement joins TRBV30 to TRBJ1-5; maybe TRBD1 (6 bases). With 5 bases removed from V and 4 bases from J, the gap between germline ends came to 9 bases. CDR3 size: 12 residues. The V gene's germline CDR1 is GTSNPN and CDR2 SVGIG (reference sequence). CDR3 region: CAWETGNQPQHF. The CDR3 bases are TGTGCCTGGGAAACAGGGAATCAGCCCCAGCATTTT.

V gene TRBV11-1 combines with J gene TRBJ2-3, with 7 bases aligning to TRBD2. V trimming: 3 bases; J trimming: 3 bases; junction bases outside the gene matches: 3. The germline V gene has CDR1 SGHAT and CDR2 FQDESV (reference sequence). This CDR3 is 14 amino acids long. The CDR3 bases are TGTGCCAGCAGCTTCTGGGGAGGGACAGATACGCAGTATTTT. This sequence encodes CASSFWGGTDTQYF.

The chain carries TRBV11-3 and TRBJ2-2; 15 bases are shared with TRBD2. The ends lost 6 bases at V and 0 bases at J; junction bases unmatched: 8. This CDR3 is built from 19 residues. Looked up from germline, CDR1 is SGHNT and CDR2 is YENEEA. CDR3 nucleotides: TGTGCCAGCAGACTCGGGACTAGCGGGGGGCGCGCGAACACCGGGGAGCTGTTTTTT. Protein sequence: CASRLGTSGGRANTGELFF.

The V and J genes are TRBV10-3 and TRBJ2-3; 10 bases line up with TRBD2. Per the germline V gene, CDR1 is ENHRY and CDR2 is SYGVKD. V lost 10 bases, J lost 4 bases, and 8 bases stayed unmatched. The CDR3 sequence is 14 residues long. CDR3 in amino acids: CATERGGAADTQYF. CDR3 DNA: TGTGCCACCGAGCGGGGGGGCGCCGCAGATACGCAGTATTTT.

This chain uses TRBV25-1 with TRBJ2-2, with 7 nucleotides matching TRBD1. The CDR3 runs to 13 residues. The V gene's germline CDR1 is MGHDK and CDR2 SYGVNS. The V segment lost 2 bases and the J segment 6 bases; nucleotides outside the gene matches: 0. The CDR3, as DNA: TGTGCCAGCAGTGAACAGGGGGCCGGGGAGCTGTTTTTT. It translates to CASSEQGAGELFF.

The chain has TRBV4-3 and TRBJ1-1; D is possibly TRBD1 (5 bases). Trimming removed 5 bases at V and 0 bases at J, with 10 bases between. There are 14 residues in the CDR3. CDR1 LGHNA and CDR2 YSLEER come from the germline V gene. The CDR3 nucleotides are TGCGCCAGCAGCTTGTGGGGGGTGAACACTGAAGCTTTCTTT. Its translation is CASSLWGVNTEAFF.

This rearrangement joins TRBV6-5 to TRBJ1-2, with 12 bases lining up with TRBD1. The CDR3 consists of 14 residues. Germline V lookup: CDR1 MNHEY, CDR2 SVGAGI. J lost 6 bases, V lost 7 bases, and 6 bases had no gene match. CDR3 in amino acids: CASITGTGGHGYTF. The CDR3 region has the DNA TGTGCCAGCATTACCGGGACAGGGGGCCATGGCTACACCTTC.

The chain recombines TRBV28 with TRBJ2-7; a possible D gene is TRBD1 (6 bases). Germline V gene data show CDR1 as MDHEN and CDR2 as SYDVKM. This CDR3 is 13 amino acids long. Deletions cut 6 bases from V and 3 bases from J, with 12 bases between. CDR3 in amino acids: CASRDSGFYEQYF. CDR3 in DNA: TGTGCCAGCAGGGACAGTGGCTTCTACGAGCAGTACTTC.

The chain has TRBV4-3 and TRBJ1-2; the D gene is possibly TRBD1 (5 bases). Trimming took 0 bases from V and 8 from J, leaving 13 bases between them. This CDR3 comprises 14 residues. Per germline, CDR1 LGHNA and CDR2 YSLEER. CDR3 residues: CASSQDPGAGGYTF. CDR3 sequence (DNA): TGCGCCAGCAGCCAAGATCCCGGGGCCGGGGGCTACACCTTC.

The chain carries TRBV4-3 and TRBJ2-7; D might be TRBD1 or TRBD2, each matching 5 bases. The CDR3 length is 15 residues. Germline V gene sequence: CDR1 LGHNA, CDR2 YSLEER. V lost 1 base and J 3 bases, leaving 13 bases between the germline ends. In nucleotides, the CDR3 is TGCGCCAGCAGCCAAGGCCAGGGAGATGTCTACGAGCAGTACTTC. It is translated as CASSQGQGDVYEQYF.

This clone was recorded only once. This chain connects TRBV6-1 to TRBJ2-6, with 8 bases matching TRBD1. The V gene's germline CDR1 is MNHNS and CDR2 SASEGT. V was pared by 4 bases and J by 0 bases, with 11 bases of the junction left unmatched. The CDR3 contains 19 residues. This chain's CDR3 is CASSARKQGALSGANVLTF. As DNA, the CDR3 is TGTGCCAGCAGTGCCCGGAAGCAGGGGGCCCTCTCTGGGGCCAACGTCCTGACTTTC.